Below, 7 T cell receptor beta chains from the same sample are listed, as sequenced in a study of blood T cell repertoires in COVID-19. Clones were read by immunoSEQ multiplex PCR, and TCRdb kept only the in-frame ones, dropping some. The sample yields about 230,000 clones, 87% seen once. Source material: peripheral blood. Receptors were obtained from a young woman who had recovered from COVID-19.

The chain recombines TRBV25-1 with TRBJ1-4, with D maybe TRBD1 (6 bases). This CDR3 has 18 amino acids. CDR1 is MGHDK and CDR2 is SYGVNS in the germline V gene. V lost 4 bases and J 5 bases, leaving 23 bases between the germline ends. The CDR3 DNA is TGTGCCAGCAGTGGAAAACCCGATGCAGGGGCCTTGAATGAAAAACTGTTTTTT. Residues: CASSGKPDAGALNEKLFF.

This chain connects TRBV5-6 to TRBJ2-3; TRBD2 agrees at 10 bases. CDR1 is SGHDT, CDR2 YYEEEE, per germline. There are 17 residues in the CDR3. Unmatched junction bases numbered 12, after V lost 4 bases and J lost 4 bases. CDR3 amino acids: CASSGHLAGVWSDTQYF. The DNA for the CDR3 is TGTGCCAGCAGCGGCCATCTAGCGGGAGTTTGGTCAGATACGCAGTATTTT.

The chain uses TRBV6-5 and TRBJ2-1; 11 nucleotides agree with TRBD2. The germline gives CDR1 MNHEY, CDR2 SVGAGI. The CDR3 covers 15 residues. J was trimmed by 4 bases and V by 6 bases; bases with no gene match: 5. The DNA for the CDR3 is TGTGCCAGCAGCGCCGGGACTAGCGGATACAATGAGCAGTTCTTC. Protein sequence: CASSAGTSGYNEQFF.

This clone was recorded a few times. The V and J genes are TRBV13 and TRBJ1-5, with D hard to call. CDR1 PRHDT and CDR2 FYEKMQ come from the germline V gene (reference sequence). This CDR3 is built from 13 residues. Trimming stripped 4 bases from V and 9 bases from J, with 13 bases between. The CDR3, as DNA: TGTGCCAGCAGCTCAGAACGGGAACCGCCCCAGCATTTT. Protein: CASSSEREPPQHF.

This chain connects TRBV14 to TRBJ1-1; D is ambiguous. The length of the CDR3 is 13 residues. V was cut by 5 bases and J by 1 base, with 8 bases left in between. The germline gives CDR1 SGHDN, CDR2 FVKESK. The CDR3, as DNA: TGTGCCAGCAGCGCTCAGAAGAACACTGAAGCTTTCTTT. Its protein is CASSAQKNTEAFF.

V gene TRBV28 combines with J gene TRBJ2-7; D is ambiguous. Germline V CDR1 and CDR2: MDHEN, SYDVKM. With 2 bases removed from V and 2 bases from J, the gap between germline ends came to 4 bases. The CDR3 contains 12 residues. CDR3 in amino acids: CASSLAPYEQYF. DNA of the CDR3: TGTGCCAGCAGTTTAGCGCCCTACGAGCAGTACTTC.

J is TRBJ2-5 and V is TRBV7-7, with D perhaps TRBD2 (6 bases). V lost 0 bases and J 7 bases, leaving 21 bases between the germline ends. The length of the CDR3 is 17 residues. Germline-derived CDR1 and CDR2 are SSHAT and FNYEAQ (reference sequence). CDR3 in amino acids: CASSLAPVEAGGVTQYF. The CDR3 coding sequence is TGTGCCAGCAGCTTAGCCCCGGTTGAAGCGGGCGGGGTGACCCAGTACTTC.